Given below is one TCR beta chain in context. What this receptor recognizes is not known. No much larger clone exists at a distance of one base, and base qualities are not known. This record belongs to a study of cytomegalovirus exposure and HLA in healthy donors (dated by TCRdb to about 2017). Describing the broader study: The roughly 670 repertoires of the first cohort and the 120 validation repertoires were produced on the same platform, according to a later analysis. A separate validation cohort of 100 to 150 different subjects was used in addition to the 666-subject first cohort. The study was designed to test whether signatures of past pathogen exposure could be identified by cataloging public T cell receptors. High-throughput TCR immunosequencing, statistical association of individual TCRs with disease status, and machine learning were combined to predict cytomegalovirus infection status.

Here is what the overall study found, with its caveats: The classifier was reported to diagnose cytomegalovirus status with high specificity and sensitivity in both the original and validation cohorts. The study gave a list of about 170 TCR beta chains associated with cytomegalovirus. The validation cohort had no HLA typing available for a later analysis, so co-occurrence within that cohort was assessed over all 120 or so repertoires. Three of the identified cytomegalovirus-associated TCR beta chains were confirmed in vitro to be specific for cytomegalovirus antigens. Most TCR sequences were observed very rarely across donors, whereas some public TCRs were present in many individuals. Subsequent analysis determined that TCRs grouped into clusters in the first cohort also showed a tendency toward co-occurrence across the roughly 110 validation repertoires, and about 93% of cluster scores exceeded 0. According to the authors, the approach could potentially be generalized to other disease states and immunological phenotypes.

The donors belonged to the validation cohort of around 110 subjects, which was separate from the roughly 670-subject first cohort. Libraries came from the immunoSEQ multiplex PCR assay. On the study's bioinformatics: A statistical classification framework was built for diagnosing cytomegalovirus status from the catalog of TCR beta chain sequences. Held by TCRdb, this immuneACCESS table contains in-frame sequences only and omits some clones. Under half of the omission traces to an unresolved V gene where checked; the cause of the rest is unknown. V, J and clone size derive from that table, while D and trimming were established from the DNA sequence. Across this sample there are hundreds of thousands of clones, with around 89% seen only once. Of the sample, about 0.86% is held by the ten largest clones. Sequencing was carried out using PBMCs. The clonotype originates from a woman younger than 30 in good health and CMV-seronegative.

The DNA is as follows: TGTGCCAGCAGCTTGGGTGGGGACAGGGTTTCACCCCTCCACTTT. Its protein is CASSLGGDRVSPLHF. The chain is encoded by TRBV5-6 joined to TRBJ1-6, with TRBD1 identical over 9 junction bases. The V end gives up 0 bases and the J end 9 bases, leaving 4 bases in the junction not matched to a gene. Including the terminal cysteine and phenylalanine, the CDR3 comprises 15 residues. The sequence is cut down to CDR3 DNA, 45 bases in frame from base 1. Sequences SGHDT (CDR1) and YYEEEE (CDR2) are obtained from the germline V gene.